A single sample is the source of the 19 T cell receptor beta chains below, sequenced in a study of T cells after yellow fever vaccination. TCRdb passed the 5' RACE reads through MiXCR, listing each CDR3 protein once. Here the sample spans 450,000 to 650,000 distinct CDR3 sequences, approximately 12% being singletons. Source: PBMCs, taken on the day of the yellow fever booster vaccination. These receptor sequences come from a man younger than 40 who received the YFV17D yellow fever vaccine.

The V and J genes are TRBV3-1 and TRBJ2-1, with 10 bases aligning to TRBD2. Germline CDR1 LGHDT, CDR2 YNNKEL (reference sequence). The CDR3 is made up of 19 amino acids. V shed 11 bases and J 1 base; nucleotides not matched to a gene: 20. CDR3 DNA: TGTGCCTTCAGTTTAATACTACTAGCGGGAAGGGGGTCCTACAATGAGCAGTTCTTC. Its translation is CAFSLILLAGRGSYNEQFF.

This clonotype showed up just a few times. This chain uses TRBV28 with TRBJ2-7; possibly TRBD1 for D (6 bases). The CDR3 loop spans 13 amino acids. Germline loops: CDR1 MDHEN, CDR2 SYDVKM. V lost 9 bases and J 6 bases, leaving 18 bases between the germline ends. CDR3: CASSYHRVAEQYF. The CDR3, as DNA: TGTGCCAGTTCCTACCACAGGGTCGCCGAGCAGTACTTC.

This clonotype was counted ten times or more. The rearrangement links TRBV2 to TRBJ2-6; D call uncertain. Trimming removed 8 bases from V and 2 bases from J, with 10 bases in between. Germline CDR1 is SNHLY and CDR2 is FYNNEI. The CDR3 has 14 amino acids. The CDR3 DNA is TGTGCCAGCTCTTTTAGGGCTGGGGCCAACGTCCTGACTTTC. As protein: CASSFRAGANVLTF.

The rearrangement uses TRBV7-3 and TRBJ2-1; tentatively, D is TRBD2 (6 bases). The length of the CDR3 is 14 residues. Germline-derived CDR1 and CDR2 are SGHTA and FQGTGA. The V gene lost 5 bases and the J gene lost 7 bases, with 15 bases spanning the gap. In DNA form, the CDR3 reads TGTGCCAGCAGCCTATCCACGGGACTTAATGAGCAGTTCTTC. It codes for CASSLSTGLNEQFF. Full variable domain (remainder filled in from reference TRBV7-3 and TRBJ2-1): GAGVSQTPSNKVTEKGKYVELRCDPISGHTALYWYRQSLGQGPEFLIYFQGTGAADDSGLPNDRFFAVRPEGSVSTLKIQRTERGDSAVYLCASSLSTGLNEQFFGPGTRLTVL.

The CDR3 reads CASSYPGNEQFF. The CDR3 DNA reads as TGTGCCAGCAGCTACCCTGGGAATGAGCAGTTCTTC. The chain combines TRBV7-2 with TRBJ2-1, with D unresolved. In germline, CDR1 is SGHTA, CDR2 FQGNSA. V lost 4 bases, J lost 7 bases, and 8 bases lay in between. The CDR3 contains 12 residues.

This clonotype came up once. This chain connects TRBV4-2 to TRBJ2-7, with unresolved D. This CDR3 is built from 15 residues. Germline V gene lookup returns CDR1 LGHNA and CDR2 YNFKEQ. The V end was cut by 1 base, the J end by 5 bases, with 15 bases between. CDR3 sequence: CASSQGRLGSHEQYF. The CDR3 coding sequence is TGTGCCAGCAGCCAAGGGCGCCTAGGATCCCACGAGCAGTACTTC.

This clonotype has more than one count but fewer than ten. The J gene is TRBJ2-1, the V gene TRBV7-2; D is undetermined. Germline lookup yields CDR1 SGHTA and CDR2 FQGNSA. With 2 bases removed from V and 9 bases from J, the gap between germline ends came to 5 bases. CDR3 size: 11 residues. As DNA, the CDR3 is TGTGCCAGCAGCTTACTAAGTGAGCAGTTCTTC. Its protein product is CASSLLSEQFF.

The V call is TRBV7-9, the J call TRBJ2-2; D call uncertain. This CDR3 has 10 residues. The V end was cut by 7 bases, the J end by 7 bases, with 4 bases between. Germline V lookup: CDR1 SEHNR, CDR2 FQNEAQ (reference sequence). The CDR3 here is CASNHGELFF. The CDR3 nucleotides read TGTGCCAGCAACCACGGGGAGCTGTTTTTT.

This clonotype was recorded a few times. The chain employs TRBV20-1 and TRBJ2-7, with D maybe TRBD2 (5 bases). CDR1 DFQATT and CDR2 SNEGSKA come from the germline V gene (reference sequence). The CDR3 has 14 amino acids. The germline V and J ends were trimmed by 4 bases and 0 bases, with 13 bases remaining between them. Here the CDR3 reads CSATWTDDSYEQYF. CDR3 sequence (DNA): TGCAGTGCTACCTGGACTGATGACTCCTACGAGCAGTACTTC.

This clonotype was counted only a few times. The V and J genes are TRBV2 and TRBJ2-2; TRBD2 might be the D (5 bases). This CDR3 is 15 amino acids long. The V gene lost 2 bases and the J gene lost 5 bases, with 12 bases spanning the gap. The germline CDR1 and CDR2 sequences are SNHLY and FYNNEI. The CDR3 protein is CASSELGRGTGELFF. CDR3 bases: TGTGCCAGCAGTGAATTGGGGAGAGGGACCGGGGAGCTGTTTTTT. Full variable domain (outside the CDR3, taken from reference TRBV2 and TRBJ2-2): EPEVTQTPSHQVTQMGQEVILRCVPISNHLYFYWYRQILGQKVEFLVSFYNNEISEKSEIFDDQFSVERPDGSNFTLKIRSTKLEDSAMYFCASSELGRGTGELFFGEGSRLTVL.

This clonotype appeared a few times. V and J are TRBV6-2 or TRBV6-3 and TRBJ2-4, with TRBD1 as a possible D gene (6 bases). Trimming took off 4 bases at V and 1 base at J, with 11 bases between the two ends. Germline lookup yields CDR1 MNHEY and CDR2 SVGEGT. The CDR3 consists of 15 residues. DNA for the CDR3: TGTGCCAGCAGTTTCACAGGGATCGCCAAAAACATTCAGTACTTC. Its protein is CASSFTGIAKNIQYF.

The rearrangement joins TRBV5-1 to TRBJ2-1, with D perhaps matching TRBD2 (6 bases). Per germline, CDR1 SGHRS and CDR2 YFSETQ. The CDR3 spans 15 residues. V shed 2 bases and J shed 2 bases, with 11 bases lying between them. This chain's CDR3 is CASSFIREPYNEQFF. For the CDR3, the DNA is TGCGCCAGCAGCTTTATCCGGGAGCCCTACAATGAGCAGTTCTTC.

The chain recombines TRBV9 with TRBJ2-2; perhaps TRBD2 as D (6 bases). CDR1 and CDR2 from the germline V gene are SGDLS and YYNGEE. V shed 0 bases and J shed 9 bases, with 18 bases lying between them. The CDR3 contains 16 residues. The CDR3 sequence: CASSVEEGRAHRELFF. In DNA form, the CDR3 reads TGTGCCAGCAGCGTAGAGGAGGGGCGGGCCCACCGGGAGCTGTTTTTT.

This clonotype was observed a few times. The CDR3, as DNA: TGTGCCAGCTCACCAATCAGGGATGCAGATACGCAGTATTTT. It is translated as CASSPIRDADTQYF. The chain employs TRBV18 and TRBJ2-3, with TRBD1 as a possible D gene (5 bases). This CDR3 has 14 amino acids. Between the trimmed V and J ends, which lost 2 bases and 4 bases, there was a span of 10 bases. CDR1 is KGHSH, CDR2 LQKENI, per germline.

The V gene is TRBV5-5, the J gene TRBJ2-5; the D is unclear. Trimming removed 3 bases from V and 0 bases from J, with 18 bases in between. CDR1 and CDR2 from the germline V gene are SGHKS and YYEKEE (reference sequence). This CDR3 contains 17 residues. The DNA for the CDR3 is TGTGCCAGCAGCTCAGTGGGGTCCATATCGGACCAAGAGACCCAGTACTTC. Translating it yields CASSSVGSISDQETQYF.

V and J are TRBV20-1 and TRBJ2-3; D call uncertain. Germline assignment: CDR1 DFQATT and CDR2 SNEGSKA (reference sequence). CDR3 length: 11 amino acids. Trimming pared 0 bases from V and 7 bases from J, leaving 5 bases between. Written as DNA, the CDR3 is TGCAGTGCTAGAGACGGCCATACGCAGTATTTT. Protein: CSARDGHTQYF.

This clonotype has more than one count but fewer than ten. The V call is TRBV4-3, the J call TRBJ2-7, with D maybe TRBD2 (6 bases). The CDR3 loop spans 16 amino acids. Per germline, CDR1 LGHNA and CDR2 YSLEER. V gave up 4 bases and J gave up 0 bases, with 16 bases separating them. The DNA of the CDR3 is TGCGCCAGCAGCCCAGTTAACGACGGGAGCTCCTACGAGCAGTACTTC. This gives the protein CASSPVNDGSSYEQYF.

This clonotype has a count of ten or more. The V gene is TRBV19, the J gene TRBJ2-7; possible D gene TRBD1, 6 bases. The CDR3 has 13 amino acids. V lost 4 bases to trimming and J lost 1 base, with 8 bases between them. The V gene's germline CDR1 is LNHDA and CDR2 SQIVND (reference sequence). The CDR3 loop is CASSTDRSYEQYF. The CDR3 DNA reads TGTGCCAGTAGTACTGACAGGTCCTACGAGCAGTACTTC.

The chain has TRBV7-8 and TRBJ2-1, with TRBD2 matching over 12 bases. This CDR3 has 19 amino acids. Losses at the gene ends were 6 bases for V and 0 bases for J; bases not matched to a gene: 12. The germline CDR1 and CDR2 sequences are SGHVS and FQNEAQ. The CDR3 DNA is TGTGCCAGCAGAGGCTGGACTAGCGGGAACGAGCGCTCCTACAATGAGCAGTTCTTC. This encodes CASRGWTSGNERSYNEQFF.